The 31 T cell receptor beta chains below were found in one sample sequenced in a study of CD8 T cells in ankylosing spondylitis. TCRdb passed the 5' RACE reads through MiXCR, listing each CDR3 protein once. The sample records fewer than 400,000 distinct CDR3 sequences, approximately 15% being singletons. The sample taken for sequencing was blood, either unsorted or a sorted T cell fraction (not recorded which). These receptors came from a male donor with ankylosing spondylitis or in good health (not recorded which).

The CDR3 region is CASSLLEGGVYEQYF. CDR3 nucleotides: TGTGCCAGCAGCCTGCTCGAGGGAGGGGTGTACGAGCAGTACTTC. The J gene is TRBJ2-7, the V gene TRBV7-6, with 7 bases matching TRBD2. The germline V gene encodes CDR1 SGHVS and CDR2 FNYEAQ. This CDR3 region has 15 residues. After removal of 5 bases from V and 4 bases from J, the junction contained 11 bases not matched to a gene.

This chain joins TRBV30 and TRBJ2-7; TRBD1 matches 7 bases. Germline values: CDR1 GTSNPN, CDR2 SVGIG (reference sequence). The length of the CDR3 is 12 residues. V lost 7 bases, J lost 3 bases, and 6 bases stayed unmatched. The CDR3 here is CAFTGQNYEQYF. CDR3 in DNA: TGTGCCTTCACGGGACAGAACTACGAGCAGTACTTC.

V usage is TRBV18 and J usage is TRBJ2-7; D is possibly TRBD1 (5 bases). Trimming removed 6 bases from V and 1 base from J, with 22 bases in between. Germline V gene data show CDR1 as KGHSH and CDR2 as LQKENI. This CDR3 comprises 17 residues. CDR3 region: CASSRILDSKISYEQYF. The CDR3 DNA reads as TGTGCCAGCTCGCGGATTCTTGACAGTAAAATTTCCTACGAGCAGTACTTC.

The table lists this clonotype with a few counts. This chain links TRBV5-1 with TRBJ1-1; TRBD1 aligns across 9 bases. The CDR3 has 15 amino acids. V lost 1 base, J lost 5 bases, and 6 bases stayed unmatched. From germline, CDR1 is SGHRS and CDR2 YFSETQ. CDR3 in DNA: TGCGCCAGCAGCTTGCGGGGACAGGGTCAAACTGAAGCTTTCTTT. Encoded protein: CASSLRGQGQTEAFF.

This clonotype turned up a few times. The CDR3 region is CATHRGGDTGELFF. CDR3 bases: TGTGCCACCCACCGAGGGGGGGATACCGGGGAGCTGTTTTTT. The rearrangement joins TRBV15 to TRBJ2-2; the D gene is possibly TRBD2 (7 bases). This CDR3 contains 14 residues. Trimming removed 8 bases from V and 5 bases from J, with 15 bases in between. Germline loops: CDR1 LNHNV, CDR2 YYDKDF (reference sequence).

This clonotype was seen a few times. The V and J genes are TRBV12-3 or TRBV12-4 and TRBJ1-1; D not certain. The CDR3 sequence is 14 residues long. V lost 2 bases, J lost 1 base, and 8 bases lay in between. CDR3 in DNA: TGTGCCAGCAGTTTATGGGAGGCGAACACTGAAGCTTTCTTT. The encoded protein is CASSLWEANTEAFF.

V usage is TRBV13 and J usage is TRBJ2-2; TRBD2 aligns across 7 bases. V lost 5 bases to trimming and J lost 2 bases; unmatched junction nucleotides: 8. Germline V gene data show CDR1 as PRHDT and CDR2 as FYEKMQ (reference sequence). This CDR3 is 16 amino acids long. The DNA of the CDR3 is TGTGCCAGCAGCCTCGAGGCGGGGGTAAACACCGGGGAGCTGTTTTTT. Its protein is CASSLEAGVNTGELFF. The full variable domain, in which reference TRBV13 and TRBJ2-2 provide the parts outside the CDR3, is AAGVIQSPRHLIKEKRETATLKCYPIPRHDTVYWYQQGPGQDPQFLISFYEKMQSDKGSIPDRFSAQQFSDYHSELNMSSLELGDSALYFCASSLEAGVNTGELFFGEGSRLTVL.

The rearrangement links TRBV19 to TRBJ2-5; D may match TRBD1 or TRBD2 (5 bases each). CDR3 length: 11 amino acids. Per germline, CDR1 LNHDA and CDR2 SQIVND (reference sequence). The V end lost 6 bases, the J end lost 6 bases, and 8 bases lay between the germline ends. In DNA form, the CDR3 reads TGTGCCAGTAGCACGGGACAGACCCAGTACTTC. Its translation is CASSTGQTQYF. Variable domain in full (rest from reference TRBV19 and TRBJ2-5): DGGITQSPKYLFRKEGQNVTLSCEQNLNHDAMYWYRQDPGQGLRLIYYSQIVNDFQKGDIAEGYSVSREKKESFPLTVTSAQKNPTAFYLCASSTGQTQYFGPGTRLLVL.

The CDR3, as DNA: TGTGCCAGCAGTTTTCGGGCCCGACAGGGCGGCACTGAAGCTTTCTTT. Its translation is CASSFRARQGGTEAFF. This chain joins TRBV12-3 or TRBV12-4 and TRBJ1-1; 7 nucleotides align to TRBD1. The CDR3 is 16 amino acids. The V and J ends lost 3 bases and 4 bases, in that order; junction bases with no gene match: 11.

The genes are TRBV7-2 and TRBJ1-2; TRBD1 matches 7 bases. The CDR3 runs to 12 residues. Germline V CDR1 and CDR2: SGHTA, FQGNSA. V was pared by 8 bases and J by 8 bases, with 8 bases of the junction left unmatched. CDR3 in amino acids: CASQGGGRGYTF. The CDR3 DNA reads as TGTGCCAGCCAGGGGGGCGGGAGAGGCTACACCTTC.

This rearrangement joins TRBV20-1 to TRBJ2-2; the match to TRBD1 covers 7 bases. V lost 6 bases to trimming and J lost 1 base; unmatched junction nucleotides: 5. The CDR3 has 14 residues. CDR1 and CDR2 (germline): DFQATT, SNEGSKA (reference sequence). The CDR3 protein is CSASRDRNTGELFF. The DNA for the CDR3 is TGCAGTGCAAGCCGGGACAGGAACACCGGGGAGCTGTTTTTT.

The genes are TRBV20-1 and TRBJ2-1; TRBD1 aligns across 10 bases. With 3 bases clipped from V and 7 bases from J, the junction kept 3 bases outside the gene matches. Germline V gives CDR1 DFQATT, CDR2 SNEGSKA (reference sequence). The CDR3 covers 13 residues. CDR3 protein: CSASRDRGNEQFF. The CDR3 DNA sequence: TGCAGTGCTAGCCGGGACAGGGGAAATGAGCAGTTCTTC.

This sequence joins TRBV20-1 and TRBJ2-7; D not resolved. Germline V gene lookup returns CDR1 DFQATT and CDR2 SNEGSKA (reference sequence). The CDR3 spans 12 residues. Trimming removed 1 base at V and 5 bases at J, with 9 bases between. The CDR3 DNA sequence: TGCAGTGCTAGAGTAGGGATCCACGAGCAGTACTTC. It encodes CSARVGIHEQYF.

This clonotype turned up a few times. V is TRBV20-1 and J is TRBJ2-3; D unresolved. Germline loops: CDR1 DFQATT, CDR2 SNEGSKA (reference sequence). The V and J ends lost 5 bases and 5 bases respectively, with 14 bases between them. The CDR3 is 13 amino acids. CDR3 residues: CSAQLVLGDTQYF. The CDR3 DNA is TGCAGTGCTCAGCTAGTGCTCGGAGATACGCAGTATTTT.

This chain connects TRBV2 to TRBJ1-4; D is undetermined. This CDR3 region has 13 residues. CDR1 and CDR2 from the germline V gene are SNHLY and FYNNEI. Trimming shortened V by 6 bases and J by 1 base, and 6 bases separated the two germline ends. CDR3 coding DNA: TGTGCCAGCAGACAAGAAACTAATGAAAAACTGTTTTTT. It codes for CASRQETNEKLFF.

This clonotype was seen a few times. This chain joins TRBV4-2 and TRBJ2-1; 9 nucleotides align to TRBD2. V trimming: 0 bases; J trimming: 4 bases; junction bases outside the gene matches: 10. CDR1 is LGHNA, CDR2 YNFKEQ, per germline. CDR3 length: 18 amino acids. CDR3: CASSQDSAGGRGYNEQFF. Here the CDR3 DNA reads TGTGCCAGCAGCCAAGATTCCGCGGGAGGGCGAGGGTACAATGAGCAGTTCTTC.

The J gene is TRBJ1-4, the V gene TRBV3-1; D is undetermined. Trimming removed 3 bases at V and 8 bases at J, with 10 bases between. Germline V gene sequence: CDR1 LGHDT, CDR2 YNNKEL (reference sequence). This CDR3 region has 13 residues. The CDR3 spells CASSQGIEEKLFF. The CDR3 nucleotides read TGTGCCAGCAGCCAGGGAATCGAAGAAAAACTGTTTTTT.

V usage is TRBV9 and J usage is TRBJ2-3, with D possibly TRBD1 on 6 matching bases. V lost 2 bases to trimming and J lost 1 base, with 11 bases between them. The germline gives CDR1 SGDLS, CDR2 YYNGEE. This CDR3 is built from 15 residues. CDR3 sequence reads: CASSVLQGGTDTQYF. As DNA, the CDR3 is TGTGCCAGCAGCGTTCTACAGGGTGGCACAGATACGCAGTATTTT.

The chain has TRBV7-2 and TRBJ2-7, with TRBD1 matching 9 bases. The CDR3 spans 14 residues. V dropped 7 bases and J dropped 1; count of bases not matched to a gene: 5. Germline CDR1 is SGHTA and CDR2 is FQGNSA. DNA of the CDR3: TGTGCCAGCAAGGTAGGACAGGGGTCCTACGAGCAGTACTTC. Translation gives CASKVGQGSYEQYF.

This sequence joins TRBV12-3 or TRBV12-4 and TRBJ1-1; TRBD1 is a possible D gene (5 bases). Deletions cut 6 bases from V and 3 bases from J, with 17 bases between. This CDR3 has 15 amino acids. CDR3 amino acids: CASRARGLTDTEAFF. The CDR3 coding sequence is TGTGCCAGCAGAGCAAGGGGCTTGACGGACACTGAAGCTTTCTTT.

The CDR3 region has the DNA TGTGCCATCAGTGAGTCGACCGACATCTATGGCTACACCTTC. Protein: CAISESTDIYGYTF. This sequence joins TRBV10-3 and TRBJ1-2; D is unresolved. In germline, CDR1 is ENHRY, CDR2 SYGVKD. V lost 0 bases and J 4 bases, leaving 9 bases between the germline ends. This CDR3 comprises 14 residues.

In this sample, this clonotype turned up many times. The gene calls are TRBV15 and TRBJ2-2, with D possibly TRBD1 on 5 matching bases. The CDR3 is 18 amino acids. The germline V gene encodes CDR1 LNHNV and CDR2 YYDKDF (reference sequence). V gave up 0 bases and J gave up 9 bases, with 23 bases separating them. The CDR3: CATSRDQGRVYGERELFF. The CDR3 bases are TGTGCCACCAGCAGAGACCAGGGCAGGGTATATGGAGAGAGGGAGCTGTTTTTT.

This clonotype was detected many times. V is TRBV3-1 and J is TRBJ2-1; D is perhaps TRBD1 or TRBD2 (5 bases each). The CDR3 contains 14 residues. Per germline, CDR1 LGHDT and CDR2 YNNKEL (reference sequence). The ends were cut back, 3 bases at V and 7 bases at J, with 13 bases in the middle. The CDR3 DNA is TGTGCCAGCAGCCATTCCGGGGCTGGGAATGAGCAGTTCTTC. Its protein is CASSHSGAGNEQFF.

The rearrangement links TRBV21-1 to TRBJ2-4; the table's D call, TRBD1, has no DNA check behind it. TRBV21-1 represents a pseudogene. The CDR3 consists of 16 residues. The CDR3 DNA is TGTGCCAGCAGCACCTCCGCCGGGGCGTACAAAAACATTCAGTACTTC. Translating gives CASSTSAGAYKNIQYF.

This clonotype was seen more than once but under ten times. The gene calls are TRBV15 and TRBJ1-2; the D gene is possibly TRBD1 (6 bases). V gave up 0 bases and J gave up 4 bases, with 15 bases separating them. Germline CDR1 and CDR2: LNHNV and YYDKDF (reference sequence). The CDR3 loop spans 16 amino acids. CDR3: CATSRDKGTPPYGYTF. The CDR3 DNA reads TGTGCCACCAGCAGAGATAAAGGGACACCTCCCTATGGCTACACCTTC.

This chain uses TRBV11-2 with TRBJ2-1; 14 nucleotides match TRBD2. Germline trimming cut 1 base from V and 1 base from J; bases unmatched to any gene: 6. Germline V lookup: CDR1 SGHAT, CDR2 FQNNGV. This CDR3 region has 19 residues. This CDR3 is CASSLGGLAGGGSYNEQFF. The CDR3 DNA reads TGTGCCAGCAGCTTAGGCGGACTAGCGGGAGGAGGGTCCTACAATGAGCAGTTCTTC.

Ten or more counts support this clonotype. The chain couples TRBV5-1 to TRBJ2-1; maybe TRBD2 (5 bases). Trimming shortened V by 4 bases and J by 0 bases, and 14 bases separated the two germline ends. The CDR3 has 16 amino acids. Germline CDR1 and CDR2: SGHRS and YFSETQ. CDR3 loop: CASSTGRGSSYNEQFF. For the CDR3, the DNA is TGCGCCAGCAGCACCGGACGGGGAAGCTCCTACAATGAGCAGTTCTTC.

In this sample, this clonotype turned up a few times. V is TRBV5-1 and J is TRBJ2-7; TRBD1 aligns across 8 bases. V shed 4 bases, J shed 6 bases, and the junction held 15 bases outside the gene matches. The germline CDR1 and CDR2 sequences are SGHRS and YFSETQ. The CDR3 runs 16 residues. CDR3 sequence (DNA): TGCGCCAGCAGCATCGGAGACAGGGGCCAAAAGGGCGAGCAGTACTTC. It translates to CASSIGDRGQKGEQYF. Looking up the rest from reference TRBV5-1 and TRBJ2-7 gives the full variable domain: KAGVTQTPRYLIKTRGQQVTLSCSPISGHRSVSWYQQTPGQGLQFLFEYFSETQRNKGNFPGRFSGRQFSNSRSEMNVSTLELGDSALYLCASSIGDRGQKGEQYFGPGTRLTVT.

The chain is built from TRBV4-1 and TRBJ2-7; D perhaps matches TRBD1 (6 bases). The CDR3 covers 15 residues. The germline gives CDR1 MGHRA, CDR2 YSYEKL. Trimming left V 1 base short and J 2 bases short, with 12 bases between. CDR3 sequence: CASSQGGGQPYEQYF. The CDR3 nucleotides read TGCGCCAGCAGCCAAGGTGGCGGACAGCCCTACGAGCAGTACTTC.

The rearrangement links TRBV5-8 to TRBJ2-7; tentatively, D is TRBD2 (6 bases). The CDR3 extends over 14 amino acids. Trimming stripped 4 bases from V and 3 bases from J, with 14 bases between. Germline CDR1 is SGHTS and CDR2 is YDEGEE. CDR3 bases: TGTGCCAGCAGCGAAATGGGAGGAAACTACGAGCAGTACTTC. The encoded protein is CASSEMGGNYEQYF.

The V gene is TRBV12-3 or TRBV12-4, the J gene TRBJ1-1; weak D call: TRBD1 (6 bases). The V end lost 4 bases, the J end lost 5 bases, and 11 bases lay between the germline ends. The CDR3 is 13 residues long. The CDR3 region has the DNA TGTGCCAGCAGTTCCACAGGGTTAACTGAAGCTTTCTTT. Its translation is CASSSTGLTEAFF.